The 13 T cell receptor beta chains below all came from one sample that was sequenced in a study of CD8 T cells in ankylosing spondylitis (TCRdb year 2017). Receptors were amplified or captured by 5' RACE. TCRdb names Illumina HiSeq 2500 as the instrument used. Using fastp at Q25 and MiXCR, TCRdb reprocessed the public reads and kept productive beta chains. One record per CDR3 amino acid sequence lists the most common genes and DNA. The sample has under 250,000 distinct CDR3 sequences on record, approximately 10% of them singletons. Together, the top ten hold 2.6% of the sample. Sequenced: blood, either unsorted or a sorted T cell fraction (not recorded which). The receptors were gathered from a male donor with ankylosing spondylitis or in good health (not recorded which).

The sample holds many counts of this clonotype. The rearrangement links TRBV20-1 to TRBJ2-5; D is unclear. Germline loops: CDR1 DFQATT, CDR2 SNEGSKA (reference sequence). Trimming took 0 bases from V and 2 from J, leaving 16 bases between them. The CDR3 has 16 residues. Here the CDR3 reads CSARDPGRGVQETQYF. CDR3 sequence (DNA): TGCAGTGCTAGAGATCCGGGTAGAGGCGTTCAAGAGACCCAGTACTTC.

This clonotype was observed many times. The CDR3 coding sequence is TGCAGCGTTGAAGGAGGGGGATACACTGAAGCTTTCTTT. It is translated as CSVEGGGYTEAFF. The gene calls are TRBV29-1 and TRBJ1-1; TRBD1 is a possible D gene (6 bases). CDR1 and CDR2 from the germline V gene are SQVTM and ANQGSEA. V was pared by 1 base and J by 3 bases, with 9 bases between. The CDR3 loop spans 13 amino acids.

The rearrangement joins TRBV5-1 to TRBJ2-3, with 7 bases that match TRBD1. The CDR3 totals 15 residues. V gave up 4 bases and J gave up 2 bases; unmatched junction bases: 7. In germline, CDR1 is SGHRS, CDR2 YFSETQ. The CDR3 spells CASSHTGALTDTQYF. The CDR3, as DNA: TGCGCCAGCAGCCATACAGGGGCACTCACAGATACGCAGTATTTT.

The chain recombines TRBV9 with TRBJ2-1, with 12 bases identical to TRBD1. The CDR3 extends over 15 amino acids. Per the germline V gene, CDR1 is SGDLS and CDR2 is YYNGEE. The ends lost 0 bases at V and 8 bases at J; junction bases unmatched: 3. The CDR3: CASSVEGQGADEQFF. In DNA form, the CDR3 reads TGTGCCAGCAGCGTAGAGGGACAGGGGGCCGATGAGCAGTTCTTC.

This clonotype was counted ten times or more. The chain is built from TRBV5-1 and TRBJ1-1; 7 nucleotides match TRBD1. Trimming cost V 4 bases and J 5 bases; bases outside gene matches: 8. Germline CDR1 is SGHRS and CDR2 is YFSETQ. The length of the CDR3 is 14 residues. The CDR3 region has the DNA TGCGCCAGCAGCGCCGGGACAGAAGGGACTGAAGCTTTCTTT. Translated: CASSAGTEGTEAFF. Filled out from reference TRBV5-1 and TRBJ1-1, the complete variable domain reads KAGVTQTPRYLIKTRGQQVTLSCSPISGHRSVSWYQQTPGQGLQFLFEYFSETQRNKGNFPGRFSGRQFSNSRSEMNVSTLELGDSALYLCASSAGTEGTEAFFGQGTRLTVV.

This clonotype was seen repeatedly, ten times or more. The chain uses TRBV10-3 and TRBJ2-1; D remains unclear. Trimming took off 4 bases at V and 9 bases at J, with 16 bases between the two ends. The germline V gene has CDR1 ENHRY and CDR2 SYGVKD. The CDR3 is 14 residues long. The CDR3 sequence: CAISAGVGDSEQFF. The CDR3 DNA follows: TGTGCCATCAGTGCCGGTGTCGGCGATTCTGAGCAGTTCTTC.

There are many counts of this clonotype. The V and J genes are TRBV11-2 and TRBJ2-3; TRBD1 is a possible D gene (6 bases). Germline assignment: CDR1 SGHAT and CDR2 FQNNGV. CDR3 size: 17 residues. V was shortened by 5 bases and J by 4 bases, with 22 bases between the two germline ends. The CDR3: CASSNPGWAKGADTQYF. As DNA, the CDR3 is TGTGCCAGCAGCAATCCGGGTTGGGCCAAGGGGGCAGATACGCAGTATTTT. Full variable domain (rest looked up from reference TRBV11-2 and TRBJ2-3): EAGVAQSPRYKIIEKRQSVAFWCNPISGHATLYWYQQILGQGPKLLIQFQNNGVVDDSQLPKDRFSAERLKGVDSTLKIQPAKLEDSAVYLCASSNPGWAKGADTQYFGPGTRLTVL.

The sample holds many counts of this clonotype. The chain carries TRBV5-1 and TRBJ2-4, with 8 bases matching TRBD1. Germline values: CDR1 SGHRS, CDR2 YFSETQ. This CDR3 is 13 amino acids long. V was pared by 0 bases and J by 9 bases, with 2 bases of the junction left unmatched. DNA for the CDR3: TGCGCCAGCAGCTTGGTGACAGGGGCCATTCAGTACTTC. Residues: CASSLVTGAIQYF.

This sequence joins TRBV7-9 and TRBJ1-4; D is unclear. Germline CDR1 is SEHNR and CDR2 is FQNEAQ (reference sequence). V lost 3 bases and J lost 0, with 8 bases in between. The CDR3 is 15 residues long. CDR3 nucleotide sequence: TGTGCCAGCAGCTTCCCGACGGCAACTAATGAAAAACTGTTTTTT. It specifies CASSFPTATNEKLFF. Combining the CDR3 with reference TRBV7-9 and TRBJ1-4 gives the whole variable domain DTGVSQNPRHKITKRGQNVTFRCDPISEHNRLYWYRQTLGQGPEFLTYFQNEAQLEKSRLLSDRFSAERPKGSFSTLEIQRTEQGDSAMYLCASSFPTATNEKLFFGSGTQLSVL.

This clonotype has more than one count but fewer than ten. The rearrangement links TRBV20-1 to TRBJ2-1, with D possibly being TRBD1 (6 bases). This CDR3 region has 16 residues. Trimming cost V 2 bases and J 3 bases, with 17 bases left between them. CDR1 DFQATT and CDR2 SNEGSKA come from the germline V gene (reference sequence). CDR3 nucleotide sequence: TGCAGTGCTAGACCGACAGGCCGTCGGTTCTACAATGAGCAGTTCTTC. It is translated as CSARPTGRRFYNEQFF.

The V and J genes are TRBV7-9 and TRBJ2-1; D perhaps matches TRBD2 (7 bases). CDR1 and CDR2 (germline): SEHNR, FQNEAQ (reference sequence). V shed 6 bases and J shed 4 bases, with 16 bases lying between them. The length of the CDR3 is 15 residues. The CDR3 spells CASSHPGGLYNEQFF. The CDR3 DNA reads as TGTGCCAGCAGTCACCCCGGGGGGCTTTACAATGAGCAGTTCTTC.

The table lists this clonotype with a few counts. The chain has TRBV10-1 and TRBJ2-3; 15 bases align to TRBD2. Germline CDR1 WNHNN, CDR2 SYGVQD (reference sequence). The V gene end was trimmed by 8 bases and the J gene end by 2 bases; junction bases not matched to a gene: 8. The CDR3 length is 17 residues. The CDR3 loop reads CASGGLAGGTFTDTQYF. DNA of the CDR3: TGCGCCAGCGGGGGACTAGCGGGAGGCACCTTCACAGATACGCAGTATTTT.

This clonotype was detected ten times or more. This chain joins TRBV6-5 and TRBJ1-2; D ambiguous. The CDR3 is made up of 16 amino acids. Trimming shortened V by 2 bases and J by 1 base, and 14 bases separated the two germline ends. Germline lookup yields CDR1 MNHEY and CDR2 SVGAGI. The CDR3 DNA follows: TGTGCCAGCAGTTACCCGGCTCCTCCTAATAACTATGGCTACACCTTC. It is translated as CASSYPAPPNNYGYTF.